The 5 T cell receptor beta chains below were found in one sample sequenced in a study of blood T cell repertoires in COVID-19. Here immunoSEQ multiplex PCR was the method, and the copy in TCRdb shows in-frame clones only, minus some. The sample has about 57,000 clones; around 80% are singletons. The source material was PBMCs or T cells enriched from blood (not recorded which). The receptor set was obtained from a woman aged 40-49 years with acute COVID-19.

This clone was recorded a few times. The chain carries TRBV3-1 (or the pseudogene TRBV3-2) and TRBJ2-4; D might be TRBD1 (6 bases). Trimming shortened V by 0 bases and J by 15 bases, and 12 bases separated the two germline ends. The CDR3 runs 12 residues. Germline V lookup: CDR1 LGHDT, CDR2 YNNKEL (reference sequence). This CDR3 is CASSQEGAPVYF. The CDR3 DNA follows: TGTGCCAGCAGCCAAGAGGGGGCGCCGGTGTACTTC.

This chain uses TRBV11-2 with TRBJ2-2; TRBD1 agrees at 8 bases. Germline V gives CDR1 SGHAT, CDR2 FQNNGV. The CDR3 totals 13 residues. The trim removed 11 bases at V and 3 bases at J, leaving 5 bases unmatched. This chain's CDR3 is CALGTGYTGELFF. In DNA, the CDR3 is TGTGCCCTCGGGACAGGATACACCGGGGAGCTGTTTTTT.

V gene TRBV19 combines with J gene TRBJ2-1; D may be TRBD2 (5 bases). Trimming stripped 7 bases from V and 4 bases from J, with 17 bases between. The CDR3 is 15 amino acids. From germline, CDR1 is LNHDA and CDR2 SQIVND (reference sequence). The CDR3 DNA reads as TGTGCCAGTAATGCACCCTCCGGGGTATACAATGAGCAGTTCTTC. Its protein product is CASNAPSGVYNEQFF.

This rearrangement joins TRBV27 to TRBJ2-5; the D gene is possibly TRBD2 (5 bases). V was clipped by 6 bases and J by 9 bases, with 20 bases between them. This CDR3 region has 14 residues. From germline, CDR1 is MNHEY and CDR2 SMNVEV (reference sequence). The CDR3: CASRETLPRGSQYF. CDR3 DNA sequence: TGTGCCAGCAGGGAGACCCTTCCAAGAGGGTCCCAGTACTTC.

The chain links TRBV29-1 to TRBJ2-5; D unresolved. This CDR3 contains 13 residues. The germline V gene has CDR1 SQVTM and CDR2 ANQGSEA. V was clipped by 7 bases and J by 1 base, with 13 bases between them. The chain's CDR3 is CSAAGQIQETQYF. The CDR3 DNA reads TGCAGCGCAGCAGGCCAGATCCAAGAGACCCAGTACTTC.